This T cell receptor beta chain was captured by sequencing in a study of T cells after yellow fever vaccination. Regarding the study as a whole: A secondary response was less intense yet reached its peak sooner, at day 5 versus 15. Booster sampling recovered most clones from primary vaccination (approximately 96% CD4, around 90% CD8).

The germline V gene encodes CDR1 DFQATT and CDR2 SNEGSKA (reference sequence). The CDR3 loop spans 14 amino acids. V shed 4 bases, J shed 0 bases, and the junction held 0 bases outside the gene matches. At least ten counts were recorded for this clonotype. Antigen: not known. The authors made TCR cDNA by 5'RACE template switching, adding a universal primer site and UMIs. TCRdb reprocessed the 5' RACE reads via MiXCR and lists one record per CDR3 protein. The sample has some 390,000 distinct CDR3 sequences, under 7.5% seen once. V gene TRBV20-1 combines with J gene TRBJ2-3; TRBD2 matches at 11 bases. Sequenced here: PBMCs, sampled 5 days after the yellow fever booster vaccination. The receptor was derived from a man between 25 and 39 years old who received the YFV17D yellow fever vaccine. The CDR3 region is CSATSGGSTDTQYF. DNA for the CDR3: TGCAGTGCTACTAGCGGGGGGAGCACAGATACGCAGTATTTT.